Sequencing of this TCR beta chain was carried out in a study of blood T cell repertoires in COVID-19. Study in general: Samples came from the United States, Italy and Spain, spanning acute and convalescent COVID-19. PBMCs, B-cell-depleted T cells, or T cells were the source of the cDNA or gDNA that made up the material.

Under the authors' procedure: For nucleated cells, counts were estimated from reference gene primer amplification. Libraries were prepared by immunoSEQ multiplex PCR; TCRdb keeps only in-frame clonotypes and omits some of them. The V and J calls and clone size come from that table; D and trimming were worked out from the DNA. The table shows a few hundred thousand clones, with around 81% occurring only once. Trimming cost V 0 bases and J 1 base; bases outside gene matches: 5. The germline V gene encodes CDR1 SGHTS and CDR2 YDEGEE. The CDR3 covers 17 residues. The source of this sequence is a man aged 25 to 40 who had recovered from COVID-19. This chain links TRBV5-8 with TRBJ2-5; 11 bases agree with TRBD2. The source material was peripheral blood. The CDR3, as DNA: TGTGCCAGCAGCTTGGGACTAGCGGGGCCTATCCAAGAGACCCAGTACTTC. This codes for CASSLGLAGPIQETQYF.